Following are 29 T cell receptor beta chains from one sample sequenced in a study of shared clonotypes between healthy human individuals (dated by TCRdb to the early 2020s). The library was produced with the immunoSEQ multiplex PCR assay. As stored in TCRdb, this immuneACCESS dataset retains in-frame rearrangements with V and J assigned. A fraction of the clones does not appear; measured against another copy, unresolved V genes explain less than half of the discrepancy, and the remainder lacks a known reason. The sample has fewer than 1 million clones on record, about 96% of them singletons. About 0.22% of the sample is taken by the ten largest. For the CD8 naive samples, CD45RO-negative cells were positively selected for CCR7, yielding a CD45RA+CCR7+ population from which TemRA cells were excluded. Sequenced: naive CD8+ T cells sorted from blood. What this sample's cell subset or site label stands for: CD45RA+CCR7+. The receptors here all came from a man aged 30 to 45 in good health.

V and J are TRBV7-9 and TRBJ2-7, with D perhaps given as TRBD1 or TRBD2 (6 bases each). The germline V and J ends were trimmed by 3 bases and 1 base, with 16 bases remaining between them. Germline lookup yields CDR1 SEHNR and CDR2 FQNEAQ (reference sequence). The CDR3 has 16 amino acids. CDR3 loop: CASSLMGGRHSYEQYF. The CDR3 nucleotides read TGTGCCAGCAGCTTGATGGGGGGCAGGCATTCCTACGAGCAGTACTTC.

V is TRBV28 and J is TRBJ2-7; tentatively, D is TRBD1 (5 bases). Trimming stripped 7 bases from V and 2 bases from J, with 21 bases between. The CDR3 runs to 16 residues. The germline CDR1 and CDR2 sequences are MDHEN and SYDVKM. The CDR3 DNA reads as TGTGCCAGCACCCCCAGGGTCAGGTACGTTCCCTACGAGCAGTACTTC. It codes for CASTPRVRYVPYEQYF.

In regard to this clone: The same CDR3 is also encoded by other DNA sequences in this sample. This rearrangement joins TRBV7-9 to TRBJ2-1; D uncertain. Trimming took off 0 bases at V and 9 bases at J, with 6 bases between the two ends. There are 12 residues in the CDR3. Germline loops: CDR1 SEHNR, CDR2 FQNEAQ (reference sequence). CDR3 DNA sequence: TGTGCCAGCAGCTTAGCACGCGGTGAGCAGTTCTTC. Amino acids: CASSLARGEQFF. Combining the CDR3 with reference TRBV7-9 and TRBJ2-1 gives the whole variable domain DTGVSQNPRHKITKRGQNVTFRCDPISEHNRLYWYRQTLGQGPEFLTYFQNEAQLEKSRLLSDRFSAERPKGSFSTLEIQRTEQGDSAMYLCASSLARGEQFFGPGTRLTVL.

J is TRBJ1-1 and V is TRBV7-8; D is unclear. Per the germline V gene, CDR1 is SGHVS and CDR2 is FQNEAQ. Trimming shortened V by 0 bases and J by 7 bases, and 12 bases separated the two germline ends. The CDR3 runs to 14 residues. The CDR3 bases are TGTGCCAGCAGCTTAGCGTTCTTTCCGGGTGAAGCTTTCTTT. This codes for CASSLAFFPGEAFF.

In DNA form, the CDR3 reads TGTGCCAGTAGTCAGAGCGGCCCGTTTGGTGAGCAGTACTTC. It yields the protein CASSQSGPFGEQYF. This chain links TRBV19 with TRBJ2-7, with a weak D call TRBD2 (5 bases). V was shortened by 5 bases and J by 7 bases, with 18 bases between the two germline ends. In germline, CDR1 is LNHDA, CDR2 SQIVND (reference sequence). The CDR3 spans 14 residues.

The V call is TRBV9, the J call TRBJ2-7, with a tentative D call TRBD1 (6 bases). V shed 0 bases and J shed 0 bases, with 10 bases lying between them. There are 15 residues in the CDR3. Germline CDR1 is SGDLS and CDR2 is YYNGEE. Written as DNA, the CDR3 is TGTGCCAGCAGCGTAGGGGGGCCGGGCTCCTACGAGCAGTACTTC. It is translated as CASSVGGPGSYEQYF.

In this sample, this clone turned up once. This chain uses TRBV6-1 with TRBJ2-1; D gene ambiguous. Per the germline V gene, CDR1 is MNHNS and CDR2 is SASEGT. The V end was cut by 3 bases, the J end by 5 bases, with 11 bases between. The CDR3 is 14 amino acids. The CDR3 coding sequence is TGTGCCAGCAGTGATAGCTATGGTGACAATGAGCAGTTCTTC. Amino acid sequence: CASSDSYGDNEQFF.

This sequence joins TRBV14 and TRBJ2-6; no reliable D call. The CDR3 loop spans 15 amino acids. Germline V gene sequence: CDR1 SGHDN, CDR2 FVKESK. Trimming pared 3 bases from V and 2 bases from J, leaving 8 bases between. CDR3 protein: CASSHSGTGANVLTF. Written as DNA, the CDR3 is TGTGCCAGCAGCCACTCTGGTACTGGGGCCAACGTCCTGACTTTC.

The CDR3 region is CASSQPVEQRGATYEQYF. The CDR3 bases are TGCGCCAGCAGCCAACCCGTTGAACAACGCGGGGCCACCTACGAGCAGTACTTC. V usage is TRBV4-3 and J usage is TRBJ2-7; TRBD2 is a possible D gene (6 bases). There are 18 residues in the CDR3. Trimming took off 2 bases at V and 2 bases at J, with 22 bases between the two ends. CDR1 LGHNA and CDR2 YSLEER come from the germline V gene.

The J gene is TRBJ2-5, the V gene TRBV29-1; a weak D match, TRBD2 (5 bases). The CDR3 runs 11 residues. Germline V lookup: CDR1 SQVTM, CDR2 ANQGSEA. Trimming took off 7 bases at V and 2 bases at J, with 8 bases between the two ends. The CDR3 coding sequence is TGCAGCGCCACGGGGCAAGAGACCCAGTACTTC. This translates into CSATGQETQYF.

The genes are TRBV7-9 and TRBJ1-4, with D hard to call. The germline CDR1 and CDR2 sequences are SEHNR and FQNEAQ (reference sequence). Trimming removed 5 bases from V and 12 bases from J, with 10 bases in between. The CDR3 sequence is 11 residues long. The CDR3 DNA reads TGTGCCAGCAGCGATCGGGGAGAACTGTTTTTT. Translation: CASSDRGELFF.

V is TRBV9 and J is TRBJ2-3, with D possibly matching TRBD2 (5 bases). Trimming took off 3 bases at V and 0 bases at J, with 14 bases between the two ends. The CDR3 is made up of 16 amino acids. Germline V gives CDR1 SGDLS, CDR2 YYNGEE. Here the CDR3 reads CASSAGVGGSTDTQYF. CDR3 nucleotides: TGTGCCAGCAGCGCCGGGGTCGGCGGGAGCACAGATACGCAGTATTTT.

The chain is built from TRBV27 and TRBJ2-7, with TRBD1 matching over 7 bases. V was clipped by 6 bases and J by 1 base; unmatched bases: 9. The CDR3 spans 15 residues. CDR1 and CDR2 from the germline V gene are MNHEY and SMNVEV (reference sequence). Here the CDR3 reads CASSLGQEISYEQYF. The CDR3 region has the DNA TGTGCCAGCAGCCTAGGACAGGAGATTTCCTACGAGCAGTACTTC.

This clone was counted only a few times. The V and J genes are TRBV10-2 and TRBJ2-1; D call uncertain. Looked up from germline, CDR1 is WSHSY and CDR2 is SAAADI. This CDR3 is built from 10 residues. V lost 6 bases and J lost 6, with 3 bases in between. The CDR3 sequence: CASSSNEQFF. The DNA of the CDR3 is TGCGCCAGCAGCTCCAATGAGCAGTTCTTC.

The chain employs TRBV7-8 and TRBJ1-4, with D possibly matching TRBD1 (5 bases). Germline CDR1 SGHVS, CDR2 FQNEAQ. The CDR3 runs to 14 residues. V was trimmed by 6 bases and J by 3 bases, leaving 11 bases between them. The CDR3 bases are TGTGCCAGCAGATCCCCGGGGGCTAATGAAAAACTGTTTTTT. It codes for CASRSPGANEKLFF.

The chain has TRBV6-5 and TRBJ2-3, with TRBD2 matching 7 bases. The CDR3 runs to 13 residues. V shed 5 bases and J 6 bases; nucleotides not matched to a gene: 5. In germline, CDR1 is MNHEY, CDR2 SVGAGI. The CDR3 DNA is TGTGCCAGCAGTCCCTGGGGGGGGGATACGCAGTATTTT. This gives the protein CASSPWGGDTQYF.

The rearrangement uses TRBV7-9 and TRBJ1-1, with no clear D. Trimming pared 2 bases from V and 3 bases from J, leaving 13 bases between. The CDR3 spans 15 residues. Germline values: CDR1 SEHNR, CDR2 FQNEAQ (reference sequence). The CDR3 DNA follows: TGTGCCAGCAGCTTAATAGGGAGTAAAGACACTGAAGCTTTCTTT. It is translated as CASSLIGSKDTEAFF.

V is TRBV25-1 and J is TRBJ1-2; the D is unclear. This CDR3 contains 12 residues. CDR1 and CDR2 from the germline V gene are MGHDK and SYGVNS. V lost 8 bases, J lost 7 bases, and 14 bases lay in between. The CDR3, as DNA: TGTGCCAGCTTAGGGCCGAACCTTGGCTACACCTTC. Protein product: CASLGPNLGYTF.

The chain carries TRBV10-2 and TRBJ1-1, with D hard to call. V lost 5 bases and J 4 bases, leaving 14 bases between the germline ends. The germline gives CDR1 WSHSY, CDR2 SAAADI. The CDR3 extends over 14 amino acids. The CDR3 bases are TGCGCCAGCAGTCTGAATAGGGAGGGCACTGAAGCTTTCTTT. Translating gives CASSLNREGTEAFF.

This rearrangement joins TRBV7-9 to TRBJ2-7; TRBD1 agrees at 8 bases. The V gene's germline CDR1 is SEHNR and CDR2 FQNEAQ (reference sequence). Trimming removed 6 bases from V and 6 bases from J; junction bases left unmatched: 10. CDR3 length: 14 amino acids. The CDR3, as DNA: TGTGCCAGCAGTTCAGGACAGGGTATCGTCGAGCAGTACTTC. Translation: CASSSGQGIVEQYF.

This clone was found once. The chain combines TRBV5-6 with TRBJ1-5; 12 positions agree with TRBD1. CDR3 length equals 15 residues. CDR1 and CDR2 (germline): SGHDT, YYEEEE. J lost 11 bases, V lost 4 bases, and 10 bases had no gene match. This CDR3 reads CASSEGQGASTAQHF. CDR3 DNA: TGTGCCAGCAGCGAGGGACAGGGGGCTTCCACGGCCCAGCATTTT.

The chain links TRBV6-1 to TRBJ2-7; D is possibly TRBD2 (5 bases). Germline V gene lookup returns CDR1 MNHNS and CDR2 SASEGT. The CDR3 extends over 13 amino acids. V shed 6 bases and J shed 0 bases, with 9 bases lying between them. The CDR3 reads CASRWTLSYEQYF. The CDR3, as DNA: TGTGCCAGCAGATGGACTCTCTCCTACGAGCAGTACTTC.

The J gene is TRBJ2-1, the V gene TRBV15; TRBD1 matches at 7 bases. Germline V gene lookup returns CDR1 LNHNV and CDR2 YYDKDF (reference sequence). J was trimmed by 3 bases and V by 8 bases; bases with no gene match: 4. The CDR3 covers 13 residues. The chain's CDR3 is CATAGQVYNEQFF. The CDR3 nucleotides are TGTGCCACCGCCGGACAGGTCTACAATGAGCAGTTCTTC.

V usage is TRBV2 and J usage is TRBJ1-5; 10 nucleotides line up with TRBD1. The CDR3 has 15 amino acids. V lost 7 bases, J lost 3 bases, and 6 bases stayed unmatched. Germline V gives CDR1 SNHLY, CDR2 FYNNEI. CDR3 nucleotide sequence: TGTGCCAGCAATTCGGGACAGGGGATCAATCAGCCCCAGCATTTT. Protein: CASNSGQGINQPQHF.

The chain joins TRBV10-3 to TRBJ1-1; D gene uncertain. The germline V gene encodes CDR1 ENHRY and CDR2 SYGVKD. The CDR3 is 15 amino acids. The V gene lost 0 bases and the J gene lost 1 base, with 9 bases spanning the gap. For the CDR3, the DNA is TGTGCCATCAGTGAGTCGAGTAGGGCGAACACTGAAGCTTTCTTT. Its translation: CAISESSRANTEAFF.

This rearrangement joins TRBV27 to TRBJ2-1; the D is unclear. This CDR3 is built from 14 residues. Germline-derived CDR1 and CDR2 are MNHEY and SMNVEV (reference sequence). V shed 1 base and J shed 1 base, with 5 bases lying between them. The CDR3 nucleotides are TGTGCCAGCAGTTTATATGGGTCCTACAATGAGCAGTTCTTC. Translating gives CASSLYGSYNEQFF.

The chain is built from TRBV7-2 and TRBJ2-1, with 8 bases that match TRBD2. From germline, CDR1 is SGHTA and CDR2 FQGNSA. The CDR3 is made up of 12 amino acids. J gave up 14 bases and V 1 base, and 4 bases lay outside the gene matches. For the CDR3, the DNA is TGTGCCAGCAGCTTAGGTAGGACTAGCAAGTTCTTC. It codes for CASSLGRTSKFF.

The chain combines TRBV11-2 with TRBJ1-5; D is possibly TRBD1 (6 bases). The CDR3 length is 19 residues. The V gene lost 3 bases and the J gene lost 7 bases, with 28 bases spanning the gap. CDR1 SGHAT and CDR2 FQNNGV come from the germline V gene. This CDR3 reads CASSFWTDYSPGVRQPQHF. The CDR3 DNA sequence: TGTGCCAGCAGCTTCTGGACAGACTATTCGCCCGGGGTCCGGCAGCCCCAGCATTTT.

This chain links TRBV11-1 with TRBJ2-3; D is unresolved. Germline CDR1 reads SGHAT; CDR2 reads FQDESV (reference sequence). Between the trimmed V and J ends, which lost 0 bases and 2 bases, there was a span of 6 bases. This CDR3 comprises 14 residues. CDR3 loop: CASSLAPTTDTQYF. The CDR3 nucleotides are TGTGCCAGCAGCTTAGCGCCGACCACAGATACGCAGTATTTT.